Below are 18 T cell receptor beta chains sequenced from a single sample in a study of blood T cell repertoires in COVID-19. Assay used: immunoSEQ multiplex PCR; TCRdb lists only in-frame clones, some missing. The data show some 240,000 clones, around 86% seen once. The sequenced sample was peripheral blood. Every receptor here comes from a man between 60 and 75 years old who had recovered from COVID-19.

The sample holds one count of this clone. CDR3 amino acids: CASSRDRGMNTEAFF. In nucleotides, the CDR3 is TGTGCCAGCTCTCGGGACAGGGGAATGAACACTGAAGCTTTCTTT. V gene TRBV18 combines with J gene TRBJ1-1, with 10 bases that match TRBD1. CDR1 and CDR2 from the germline V gene are KGHSH and LQKENI. The trim removed 6 bases at V and 0 bases at J, leaving 4 bases unmatched. The CDR3 spans 15 residues.

The chain combines TRBV7-3 with TRBJ2-3; 14 bases align to TRBD2. V lost 3 bases to trimming and J lost 5 bases; unmatched junction nucleotides: 4. CDR3 size: 16 residues. Germline V gene sequence: CDR1 SGHTA, CDR2 FQGTGA. The CDR3 protein is CASSFLGLAGGDTQYF. The DNA of the CDR3 is TGTGCCAGCAGCTTCCTCGGACTAGCGGGAGGAGATACGCAGTATTTT.

The chain joins TRBV27 to TRBJ2-1; TRBD1 agrees at 7 bases. The CDR3 runs to 17 residues. V was pared by 5 bases and J by 0 bases, with 10 bases of the junction left unmatched. CDR1 and CDR2 (germline): MNHEY, SMNVEV (reference sequence). CDR3 in amino acids: CASSGGQSPSSYNEQFF. CDR3 nucleotide sequence: TGTGCCAGCAGTGGGGGACAGAGTCCGAGCTCCTACAATGAGCAGTTCTTC.

The chain has TRBV28 and TRBJ2-7; TRBD2 might be the D (6 bases). The CDR3 has 14 amino acids. V was pared by 2 bases and J by 6 bases, with 14 bases between. CDR1 is MDHEN, CDR2 SYDVKM, per germline. CDR3 residues: CASSLKGGTGEQYF. The CDR3 nucleotides read TGTGCCAGCAGTTTAAAAGGCGGGACGGGCGAGCAGTACTTC.

This sequence joins TRBV4-2 and TRBJ2-7; tentative D call: TRBD2 (7 bases). Trimming stripped 3 bases from V and 0 bases from J, with 15 bases between. Germline CDR1 is LGHNA and CDR2 is YNFKEQ. CDR3 size: 16 residues. CDR3 protein: CASSQGGTLSSYEQYF. The CDR3 bases are TGTGCCAGCAGCCAGGGAGGGACACTGAGCTCCTACGAGCAGTACTTC.

The chain links TRBV7-9 to TRBJ2-3, with 9 bases matching TRBD2. CDR3 length equals 17 residues. The ends lost 2 bases at V and 0 bases at J; junction bases unmatched: 6. Germline V lookup: CDR1 SEHNR, CDR2 FQNEAQ (reference sequence). CDR3 nucleotide sequence: TGTGCCAGCAGCTTATCTAGCGGGGCCCCTAGCACAGATACGCAGTATTTT. It encodes CASSLSSGAPSTDTQYF.

The chain combines TRBV3-1 (or the pseudogene TRBV3-2) with TRBJ1-2; 7 bases match TRBD1. CDR1 is LGHDT and CDR2 is YNNKEL in the germline V gene (reference sequence). The CDR3 runs 14 residues. The V and J ends lost 4 bases and 0 bases, in that order; junction bases with no gene match: 2. CDR3 sequence: CASSRDSPNYGYTF. The CDR3 DNA reads TGTGCCAGCAGCCGGGACAGCCCTAACTATGGCTACACCTTC.

This chain joins TRBV5-8 and TRBJ2-2; weak D call: TRBD1 (5 bases). There are 15 residues in the CDR3. CDR1 and CDR2 from the germline V gene are SGHTS and YDEGEE. Trimming cost V 8 bases and J 0 bases, with 14 bases left between them. The CDR3 loop is CASPLQESNTGELFF. The CDR3 DNA reads as TGTGCCAGTCCTCTACAGGAGTCGAACACCGGGGAGCTGTTTTTT.

The chain employs TRBV18 and TRBJ1-5; tentatively, D is TRBD1 (5 bases). Germline V CDR1 and CDR2: KGHSH, LQKENI. With 2 bases removed from V and 1 base from J, the gap between germline ends came to 6 bases. This CDR3 has 14 residues. The CDR3 sequence: CASSPGASNQPQHF. In DNA, the CDR3 is TGTGCCAGCTCACCAGGGGCAAGCAATCAGCCCCAGCATTTT.

V and J are TRBV5-8 and TRBJ2-7; TRBD1 agrees at 9 bases. In germline, CDR1 is SGHTS, CDR2 YDEGEE. With 4 bases clipped from V and 4 bases from J, the junction kept 6 bases outside the gene matches. CDR3 size: 14 residues. CDR3 loop: CASSPGQGRYEQYF. The CDR3 DNA follows: TGTGCCAGCAGCCCGGGACAGGGTCGGTACGAGCAGTACTTC.

The chain links TRBV5-1 to TRBJ1-4; D is uncertain. CDR3 size: 15 residues. The V gene's germline CDR1 is SGHRS and CDR2 YFSETQ. Trimming took off 4 bases at V and 5 bases at J, with 15 bases between the two ends. In DNA form, the CDR3 reads TGCGCCAGCAGCGCCGACCCGTGGAGGAATGAAAAACTGTTTTTT. This translates into CASSADPWRNEKLFF. The complete variable domain, with remaining parts taken from reference TRBV5-1 and TRBJ1-4, reads KAGVTQTPRYLIKTRGQQVTLSCSPISGHRSVSWYQQTPGQGLQFLFEYFSETQRNKGNFPGRFSGRQFSNSRSEMNVSTLELGDSALYLCASSADPWRNEKLFFGSGTQLSVL.

This sequence joins TRBV2 and TRBJ1-2; 11 bases map to TRBD1. Germline CDR1 SNHLY, CDR2 FYNNEI. Trimming at V came to 6 bases and at J to 1 base, leaving 4 bases not matched to a gene. This CDR3 spans 15 amino acids. The CDR3 nucleotides read TGTGCCAGCAGCCGGGACAGGGGGTTTAACTATGGCTACACCTTC. This translates into CASSRDRGFNYGYTF. Variable domain in full (rest from reference TRBV2 and TRBJ1-2): EPEVTQTPSHQVTQMGQEVILRCVPISNHLYFYWYRQILGQKVEFLVSFYNNEISEKSEIFDDQFSVERPDGSNFTLKIRSTKLEDSAMYFCASSRDRGFNYGYTFGSGTRLTVV.

The CDR3 DNA sequence: TGTGCCAGCACGCCGGCAGGGGCCTACGAGCAGTACTTC. This sequence encodes CASTPAGAYEQYF. The V call is TRBV6-5, the J call TRBJ2-7; a weak D match, TRBD1 (6 bases). Germline V gene lookup returns CDR1 MNHEY and CDR2 SVGAGI. The CDR3 extends over 13 amino acids. The germline V and J ends were trimmed by 7 bases and 2 bases, with 12 bases remaining between them.

This clone came up once. The CDR3 sequence is CASSLLSGGPHEQYF. For the CDR3, the DNA is TGTGCCAGCAGCTTGCTGTCGGGAGGGCCCCACGAGCAGTACTTC. The chain combines TRBV5-6 with TRBJ2-7, with TRBD2 matching 8 bases. The CDR3 has 15 amino acids. Trimming took 1 base from V and 5 from J; bases not matched to a gene: 8. Germline-derived CDR1 and CDR2 are SGHDT and YYEEEE.

The chain couples TRBV27 to TRBJ2-2; 15 bases align to TRBD2. The V and J ends lost 7 bases and 5 bases, in that order; junction bases with no gene match: 8. The germline CDR1 and CDR2 sequences are MNHEY and SMNVEV (reference sequence). The CDR3 is made up of 17 amino acids. CDR3 coding DNA: TGTGCCAGCAATCCGGGACTAGCGGGAGGAGAGACCGGGGAGCTGTTTTTT. Translation gives CASNPGLAGGETGELFF.

This clone has at least ten counts. This chain uses TRBV24-1 with TRBJ2-5; a weak D match, TRBD1 (5 bases). The CDR3 is made up of 18 amino acids. The germline V gene has CDR1 KGHDR and CDR2 SFDVKD. The V end was cut by 1 base, the J end by 1 base, with 18 bases between. Here the CDR3 DNA reads TGTGCCACCAGTGATTTCCGTTCAGGGATTAGCCCCCAAGAGACCCAGTACTTC. Translation: CATSDFRSGISPQETQYF.

This rearrangement joins TRBV7-2 to TRBJ2-5, with 7 bases aligning to TRBD1. The junction had 14 bases not matched to a gene; V was cut back by 5 bases and J by 14 bases. CDR3 size: 13 residues. Germline V gives CDR1 SGHTA, CDR2 FQGNSA. CDR3 residues: CASSPGQVDTPYF. In DNA form, the CDR3 reads TGTGCCAGCAGCCCAGGACAGGTGGATACCCCCTACTTC.

This sequence joins TRBV6-2 or TRBV6-3 and TRBJ2-1; weak D call: TRBD2 (6 bases). Germline assignment: CDR1 MNHEY and CDR2 SVGEGT. The V end was cut by 5 bases, the J end by 0 bases, with 14 bases between. The CDR3 covers 16 residues. CDR3 sequence reads: CASSPLRGVSYNEQFF. DNA for the CDR3: TGTGCCAGCAGTCCCCTTCGCGGGGTCTCCTACAATGAGCAGTTCTTC.